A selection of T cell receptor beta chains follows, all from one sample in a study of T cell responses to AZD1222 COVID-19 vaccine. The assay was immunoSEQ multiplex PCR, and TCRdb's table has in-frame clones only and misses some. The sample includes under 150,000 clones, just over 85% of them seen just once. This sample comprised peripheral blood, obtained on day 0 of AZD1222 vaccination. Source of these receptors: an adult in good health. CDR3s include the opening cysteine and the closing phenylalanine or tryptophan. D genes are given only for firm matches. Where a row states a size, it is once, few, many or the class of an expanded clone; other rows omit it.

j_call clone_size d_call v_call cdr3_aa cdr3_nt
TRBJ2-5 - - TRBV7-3 CASSLFDREGETQYF TGTGCCAGCAGCTTATTCGACAGGGAGGGAGAGACCCAGTACTTC
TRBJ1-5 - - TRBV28 CASITGVRNQPQHF TGTGCCAGCATTACAGGAGTCCGCAATCAGCCCCAGCATTTT
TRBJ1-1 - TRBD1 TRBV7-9 CASSPRTGNTEAFF TGTGCCAGCAGCCCAAGGACAGGGAACACTGAAGCTTTCTTT
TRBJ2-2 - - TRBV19 CASSIRQNTGELFF TGTGCCAGTAGCATCCGACAGAACACCGGGGAGCTGTTTTTT
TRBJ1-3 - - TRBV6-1 CASSEGGDLSGNTIYF TGTGCCAGCAGTGAGGGAGGGGACCTCTCTGGAAACACCATATATTTT
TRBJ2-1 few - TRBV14 CASSRIRDYNEQFF TGTGCCAGCAGCAGAATCCGAGACTACAATGAGCAGTTCTTC
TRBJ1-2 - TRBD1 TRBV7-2 CASSLGSGQIYGYTF TGTGCCAGCAGCTTAGGGTCGGGACAGATCTATGGCTACACCTTC
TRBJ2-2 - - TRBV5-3 CARSLREVPNTGELFF TGTGCCAGAAGCTTGAGGGAGGTTCCGAACACCGGGGAGCTGTTTTTT
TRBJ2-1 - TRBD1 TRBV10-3 CAISEGDRVGNEQFF TGTGCCATCAGTGAAGGGGACAGGGTGGGCAATGAGCAGTTCTTC
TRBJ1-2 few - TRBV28 CASSLGALINYGYTF TGTGCCAGCAGTTTGGGGGCTTTAATAAACTATGGCTACACCTTC
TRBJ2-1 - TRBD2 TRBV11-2 CASSLGLAGGNEQFF TGTGCCAGCAGCTTAGGCCTAGCGGGAGGGAATGAGCAGTTCTTC
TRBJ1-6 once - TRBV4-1 CASSQAEGFDSPLHF TGCGCCAGCAGCCAAGCAGAGGGTTTTGATTCACCCCTCCACTTT
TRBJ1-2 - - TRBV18 CASSPSQGNYGYTF TGTGCCAGCTCACCGAGCCAGGGGAACTATGGCTACACCTTC
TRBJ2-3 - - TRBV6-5 CASSPDSPPLAAQYF TGTGCCAGCAGTCCCGACTCGCCCCCCCTTGCTGCGCAGTATTTT
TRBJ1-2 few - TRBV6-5 CACRLDSSYGYTF TGTGCCTGTCGATTGGACAGCTCTTATGGCTACACCTTC
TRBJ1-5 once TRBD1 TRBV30 CACSTGGKRQPQHF TGTGCCTGCTCGACAGGGGGTAAACGGCAGCCCCAGCATTTT
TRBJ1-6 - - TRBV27 CASSPSLPLHF TGTGCCAGCAGTCCTAGCCTCCCCCTCCACTTT
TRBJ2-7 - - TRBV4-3 CASSHGSGLGEQYF TGCGCCAGCAGCCATGGGTCCGGGCTCGGCGAGCAGTACTTC
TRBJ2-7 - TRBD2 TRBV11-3 CASSFSSGGAHEQYF TGTGCCAGCAGCTTTAGTAGCGGGGGGGCCCACGAGCAGTACTTC
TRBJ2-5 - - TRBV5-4 CASSLNGQETQYF TGTGCCAGCAGCTTGAACGGCCAAGAGACCCAGTACTTC
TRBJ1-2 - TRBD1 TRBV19 CASSVGQGLDYGYTF TGTGCCAGTAGTGTCGGACAGGGCCTAGACTATGGCTACACCTTC
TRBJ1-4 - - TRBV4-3 CASGGLNPATNEKLFF TGCGCCAGCGGGGGGTTAAATCCCGCAACTAATGAAAAACTGTTTTTT
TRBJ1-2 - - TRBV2 CASYSGQIYGYTF TGTGCCAGCTATTCGGGTCAGATCTATGGCTACACCTTC
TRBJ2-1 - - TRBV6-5 CATFLNEQFF TGTGCCACCTTTCTCAATGAGCAGTTCTTC
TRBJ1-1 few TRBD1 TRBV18 CASSSTGAMNTEAFF TGTGCCAGCTCATCGACAGGGGCCATGAACACTGAAGCTTTCTTT
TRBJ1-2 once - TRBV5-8 CASSRGRNYNYGYTF TGTGCCAGCAGCCGCGGACGGAATTATAACTATGGCTACACCTTC
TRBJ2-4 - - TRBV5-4 CASSQTLLGTAKNIQYF TGTGCCAGCAGCCAAACCCTTCTCGGAACAGCCAAAAACATTCAGTACTTC
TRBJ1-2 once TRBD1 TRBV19 CASNPRGRGGDYGYTF TGTGCCAGTAACCCTAGGGGCAGGGGGGGCGACTATGGCTACACCTTC